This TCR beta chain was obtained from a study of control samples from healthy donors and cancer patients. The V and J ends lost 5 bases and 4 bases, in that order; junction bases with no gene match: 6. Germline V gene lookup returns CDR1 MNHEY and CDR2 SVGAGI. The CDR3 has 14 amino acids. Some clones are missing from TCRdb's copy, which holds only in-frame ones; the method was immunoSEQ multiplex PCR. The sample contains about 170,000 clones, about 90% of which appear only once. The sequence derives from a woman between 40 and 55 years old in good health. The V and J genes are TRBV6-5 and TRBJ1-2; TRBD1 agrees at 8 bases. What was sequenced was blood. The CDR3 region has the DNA TGTGCCAGCAGTATAGGACAGGGAGGCTATGGCTACACCTTC. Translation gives CASSIGQGGYGYTF.